Each of the 5 T cell receptor beta chains below was sequenced from the same sample in a study of shared clonotypes between healthy human individuals. Some clones are missing from TCRdb's copy, which holds only in-frame ones; the method was immunoSEQ multiplex PCR. The sample carries roughly 450,000 clones, 79% recorded once. Sequenced material: PBMCs. The receptors stem from a middle-aged woman in good health. Some clones in this sample may be carry-over from other donors' samples.

This chain uses TRBV7-6 with TRBJ2-5; maybe TRBD2 (7 bases). From germline, CDR1 is SGHVS and CDR2 FNYEAQ. Trimming removed 1 base from V and 2 bases from J, with 11 bases in between. The CDR3 covers 15 residues. CDR3 sequence: CASSLGGGHQETQYF. In nucleotides, the CDR3 is TGTGCCAGCAGCTTAGGGGGGGGGCATCAAGAGACCCAGTACTTC.

The chain links TRBV5-4 to TRBJ2-3; perhaps D is TRBD1 or TRBD2 (7 bases each). The CDR3 runs to 17 residues. Trimming pared 0 bases from V and 0 bases from J, leaving 14 bases between. Germline assignment: CDR1 SGHNT and CDR2 YYREEE (reference sequence). The CDR3 here is CASSLGGGQTSTDTQYF. CDR3 in DNA: TGTGCCAGCAGCTTGGGCGGGGGACAGACTAGCACAGATACGCAGTATTTT.

This chain joins TRBV7-9 and TRBJ1-2; unclear D gene. The CDR3 is 14 amino acids. The V end was cut by 3 bases, the J end by 0 bases, with 8 bases between. The V gene's germline CDR1 is SEHNR and CDR2 FQNEAQ (reference sequence). Written as DNA, the CDR3 is TGTGCCAGCAGCTTGCAGGCAGCTAACTATGGCTACACCTTC. Its translation: CASSLQAANYGYTF.

This sequence joins TRBV6-1 and TRBJ1-1, with TRBD1 identical over 8 bases. Germline CDR1 reads MNHNS; CDR2 reads SASEGT. The ends lost 6 bases at V and 1 base at J; junction bases unmatched: 4. The CDR3 has 14 amino acids. In DNA, the CDR3 is TGTGCCAGCAGGGACAGGGTAGGGAACACTGAAGCTTTCTTT. It is translated as CASRDRVGNTEAFF.

J is TRBJ1-2 and V is TRBV7-9, with D possibly being TRBD1 (6 bases). Germline V gene data show CDR1 as SEHNR and CDR2 as FQNEAQ (reference sequence). The ends were cut back, 5 bases at V and 4 bases at J, with 17 bases in the middle. The CDR3 contains 15 residues. The CDR3: CASSPTGPTVYGYTF. The CDR3 DNA is TGTGCCAGCAGCCCCACAGGGCCCACTGTCTATGGCTACACCTTC.